Presented here are 30 T cell receptor beta chains from one specimen sequenced in a study of CD8+ T cells in alopecia areata. RNA extraction was followed by reverse transcription into cDNA, which acted as the sequencing template. Method: immunoSEQ multiplex PCR; TCRdb's copy keeps in-frame clones and lacks some. The data show 93,000 or so clones, with 45% to 60% seen just once and 8% to 10% held by the top ten. Sequencing was performed on CD4+ T cells sorted from blood. These receptors originate from a human donor in good health.

CDR3 nucleotides: TGCACCAGCAGCCAAGGTGGACTAAGCACAGATACGCAGTATTTT. It encodes CTSSQGGLSTDTQYF. The chain employs TRBV1 and TRBJ2-3; the DNA was not used to check the table's D call, TRBD2. TRBV1 is a known pseudogene. The CDR3 contains 15 residues.

In regard to this clone: One end of the junction fails to match germline, which may point to a read error. The chain uses TRBV7-7 and TRBJ2-5, with D possibly being TRBD1 or TRBD2 (5 bases each). This CDR3 is built from 14 residues. CDR1 is SSHAT and CDR2 is FNYEAQ in the germline V gene (reference sequence). The CDR3: CASSPTVRSGTQYF. The CDR3 DNA reads TGTGCTAGCAGCCCGACAGTACGTTCGGGAACCCAGTACTTC. Variable domain in full (rest from reference TRBV7-7 and TRBJ2-5): GAGVSQSPRYKVTKRGQDVTLRCDPISSHATLYWYQQALGQGPEFLTYFNYEAQPDKSGLPSDRFSAERPEGSISTLTIQRTEQRDSAMYRCASSPTVRSGTQYFGPGTRLLVL.

This clone was observed a few times. The rearrangement joins TRBV30 to TRBJ1-2, with TRBD1 matching 7 bases. Germline values: CDR1 GTSNPN, CDR2 SVGIG (reference sequence). V lost 7 bases and J lost 3; bases outside the gene matches: 11. This CDR3 is 14 amino acids long. Here the CDR3 reads CASRGPDRDYGYTF. CDR3 coding DNA: TGTGCCTCGAGAGGGCCCGACAGGGACTATGGCTACACCTTC.

The rearrangement joins TRBV29-1 to TRBJ2-3, with a possible D match to TRBD2 (7 bases). The CDR3 runs 11 residues. The V gene's germline CDR1 is SQVTM and CDR2 ANQGSEA. The V end lost 6 bases, the J end lost 6 bases, and 10 bases lay between the germline ends. CDR3 in amino acids: CSVTGGDTQYF. In DNA form, the CDR3 reads TGCAGCGTAACGGGGGGCGATACGCAGTATTTT.

The chain couples TRBV2 to TRBJ2-5, with D perhaps given as TRBD1 or TRBD2 (5 bases each). Germline V gives CDR1 SNHLY, CDR2 FYNNEI. V lost 0 bases to trimming and J lost 5 bases, with 10 bases between them. CDR3 size: 14 residues. The CDR3 reads CASSEAGPGETQYF. CDR3 DNA: TGTGCCAGCAGTGAAGCGGGACCGGGGGAGACCCAGTACTTC. The variable domain in full, completed from reference TRBV2 and TRBJ2-5, reads EPEVTQTPSHQVTQMGQEVILRCVPISNHLYFYWYRQILGQKVEFLVSFYNNEISEKSEIFDDQFSVERPDGSNFTLKIRSTKLEDSAMYFCASSEAGPGETQYFGPGTRLLVL.

The gene calls are TRBV14 and TRBJ1-1; D ambiguous. V was trimmed by 1 base and J by 1 base, leaving 7 bases between them. This CDR3 comprises 14 residues. Germline CDR1 SGHDN, CDR2 FVKESK. CDR3: CASSQGLTNTEAFF. In DNA, the CDR3 is TGTGCCAGCAGCCAAGGGCTTACGAACACTGAAGCTTTCTTT.

The chain links TRBV2 to TRBJ2-5; D remains unclear. The CDR3 is 14 residues long. V dropped 4 bases and J dropped 2 bases, with 11 bases sitting between them. Germline CDR1 reads SNHLY; CDR2 reads FYNNEI. The CDR3 here is CASSGLARQETQYF. The CDR3 DNA sequence: TGTGCCAGCAGTGGGTTAGCCCGGCAAGAGACCCAGTACTTC.

The rearrangement uses TRBV4-1 and TRBJ1-4; D is undetermined. Trimming removed 0 bases from V and 7 bases from J, with 9 bases in between. CDR3 size: 14 residues. Germline CDR1 MGHRA, CDR2 YSYEKL. The CDR3 loop reads CASSQDKYVEKLFF. Written as DNA, the CDR3 is TGCGCCAGCAGCCAAGATAAGTATGTTGAAAAACTGTTTTTT.

This clone was recorded only once. The chain is built from TRBV4-3 and TRBJ1-2; 7 nucleotides align to TRBD1. The CDR3 runs to 17 residues. The V and J ends lost 0 bases and 4 bases, in that order; junction bases with no gene match: 11. CDR1 is LGHNA and CDR2 is YSLEER in the germline V gene. In DNA form, the CDR3 reads TGCGCCAGCAGCCAAGATAATGCAGGGGGGAGAGGCTATGGCTACACCTTC. Its protein product is CASSQDNAGGRGYGYTF.

Only a few counts were recorded for this clone. Different DNA sequences within this sample yield the same CDR3. The chain couples TRBV30 to TRBJ1-1, with 8 nucleotides matching TRBD1. J gave up 3 bases and V 3 bases, and 3 bases lay outside the gene matches. The CDR3 consists of 13 residues. Germline V lookup: CDR1 GTSNPN, CDR2 SVGIG (reference sequence). The CDR3 region is CAWRRQGYTEAFF. The CDR3 nucleotides are TGTGCCTGGAGGCGACAGGGGTACACTGAAGCTTTCTTT.

The chain has TRBV28 and TRBJ2-7; 9 nucleotides match TRBD2. Germline assignment: CDR1 MDHEN and CDR2 SYDVKM. The length of the CDR3 is 16 residues. J gave up 7 bases and V 5 bases, and 15 bases lay outside the gene matches. This CDR3 reads CASSPSTTSGSREQYF. The CDR3 coding sequence is TGTGCCAGCAGTCCGAGTACGACTAGCGGCTCAAGGGAGCAGTACTTC. Filled out from reference TRBV28 and TRBJ2-7, the complete variable domain reads DVKVTQSSRYLVKRTGEKVFLECVQDMDHENMFWYRQDPGLGLRLIYFSYDVKMKEKGDIPEGYSVSREKKERFSLILESASTNQTSMYLCASSPSTTSGSREQYFGPGTRLTVT.

The V and J genes are TRBV4-1 and TRBJ1-5; tentative D call: TRBD1 (6 bases). The germline CDR1 and CDR2 sequences are MGHRA and YSYEKL. The V end was cut by 1 base, the J end by 1 base, with 14 bases between. The CDR3 has 17 amino acids. Here the CDR3 DNA reads TGCGCCAGCAGCCAAGGTACTAGGGGGGTCAGCAATCAGCCCCAGCATTTT. Translated, it gives CASSQGTRGVSNQPQHF.

The genes are TRBV6-5 and TRBJ2-5; 9 bases map to TRBD1. The CDR3 length is 14 residues. The germline V gene has CDR1 MNHEY and CDR2 SVGAGI. Trimming removed 4 bases from V and 2 bases from J; junction bases left unmatched: 2. CDR3 residues: CASSWGQGQETQYF. The CDR3 region has the DNA TGTGCCAGCAGTTGGGGACAGGGACAAGAGACCCAGTACTTC.

The chain couples TRBV30 to TRBJ2-7, with a tentative D call TRBD2 (5 bases). Germline V gives CDR1 GTSNPN, CDR2 SVGIG (reference sequence). The CDR3 is 14 amino acids. V lost 5 bases, J lost 2 bases, and 16 bases lay in between. CDR3 nucleotide sequence: TGTGCCTGGGAACCGGGCCTCGGGACCTACGAGCAGTACTTC. Its translation: CAWEPGLGTYEQYF.

There are a few counts of this clone. The chain links TRBV6-6 to TRBJ1-3, with D possibly TRBD1 on 5 matching bases. The CDR3 is 15 residues long. Trimming cost V 4 bases and J 2 bases, with 12 bases left between them. Germline V CDR1 and CDR2: MNHNY, SVGAGI (reference sequence). In nucleotides, the CDR3 is TGTGCCAGCAGTTTGGACATCGGTACTGGAAACACCATATATTTT. Its translation: CASSLDIGTGNTIYF.

Comments on this clone: The same CDR3 is also encoded by other DNA sequences in this sample. The chain links TRBV5-6 to TRBJ2-7; D not resolved. This CDR3 contains 11 residues. Germline CDR1 SGHDT, CDR2 YYEEEE. V lost 0 bases and J 3 bases, leaving 1 base between the germline ends. The CDR3 region has the DNA TGTGCCAGCAGCTTGGGCTACGAGCAGTACTTC. Translated, it gives CASSLGYEQYF. The variable domain in full, completed from reference TRBV5-6 and TRBJ2-7, reads DAGVTQSPTHLIKTRGQQVTLRCSPKSGHDTVSWYQQALGQGPQFIFQYYEEEERQRGNFPDRFSGHQFPNYSSELNVNALLLGDSALYLCASSLGYEQYFGPGTRLTVT.

CDR3 nucleotide sequence: TGCAGCGTGGGACAGGGAAAGCGAGATACGCAGTATTTT. This codes for CSVGQGKRDTQYF. This chain links TRBV29-1 with TRBJ2-3; 9 bases are shared with TRBD1. CDR1 is SQVTM and CDR2 is ANQGSEA in the germline V gene. The ends lost 6 bases at V and 5 bases at J; junction bases unmatched: 6. The CDR3 loop spans 13 amino acids.

This clone was picked up many times. The chain links TRBV4-2 to TRBJ2-7; the match to TRBD1 covers 7 bases. J gave up 5 bases and V 0 bases, and 10 bases lay outside the gene matches. CDR3 length equals 16 residues. The germline V gene has CDR1 LGHNA and CDR2 YNFKEQ. The CDR3, as DNA: TGTGCCAGCAGCCAAGAAGGGGGCCGGGGTAGGAACGAGCAGTACTTC. Protein sequence: CASSQEGGRGRNEQYF.

This clone occurred a few times. The chain employs TRBV4-2 and TRBJ2-2; unclear D gene. V lost 0 bases, J lost 6 bases, and 11 bases lay in between. In germline, CDR1 is LGHNA, CDR2 YNFKEQ. The CDR3 covers 15 residues. The CDR3 DNA reads TGTGCCAGCAGCCAAGATAGCAGCTTCCCCGGGGAGCTGTTTTTT. Residues: CASSQDSSFPGELFF.

This clone has at least ten counts. CDR3 sequence: CASTRDPGANVLTF. The DNA of the CDR3 is TGTGCCAGCACACGGGACCCTGGGGCCAACGTCCTGACTTTC. The chain links TRBV2 to TRBJ2-6, with D perhaps matching TRBD1 or TRBD2 (5 bases each). Germline assignment: CDR1 SNHLY and CDR2 FYNNEI. The CDR3 spans 14 residues. Trimming took off 7 bases at V and 2 bases at J, with 9 bases between the two ends.

The chain recombines TRBV5-1 with TRBJ1-5, with D tentatively TRBD1 (5 bases). This CDR3 spans 13 amino acids. Trimming stripped 5 bases from V and 4 bases from J, with 10 bases between. From germline, CDR1 is SGHRS and CDR2 YFSETQ. CDR3 protein: CASRRDRNQPQHF. DNA of the CDR3: TGCGCCAGCAGACGTGACAGAAATCAGCCCCAGCATTTT.

This clone has more than one count but fewer than ten. This chain uses TRBV27 with TRBJ1-2; possible D gene TRBD1, 5 bases. V lost 4 bases to trimming and J lost 6 bases, with 15 bases between them. The CDR3 totals 14 residues. The germline V gene has CDR1 MNHEY and CDR2 SMNVEV (reference sequence). The CDR3 DNA sequence: TGTGCCAGCAGTTCTCCAGGGAACAGGCATGGCTACACCTTC. Its translation is CASSSPGNRHGYTF.

This sequence joins TRBV10-3 and TRBJ1-2, with TRBD1 as a possible D gene (6 bases). Per germline, CDR1 ENHRY and CDR2 SYGVKD. The V end lost 0 bases, the J end lost 8 bases, and 13 bases lay between the germline ends. This CDR3 spans 14 amino acids. The CDR3 region is CAISESEQGGGYTF. The CDR3 nucleotides read TGTGCCATCAGTGAGTCGGAACAGGGCGGCGGCTACACCTTC.

The chain couples TRBV5-8 to TRBJ2-5; D might be TRBD2 (5 bases). The CDR3 runs to 15 residues. The germline V and J ends were trimmed by 6 bases and 5 bases, with 20 bases remaining between them. Per the germline V gene, CDR1 is SGHTS and CDR2 is YDEGEE. CDR3 DNA sequence: TGTGCCAGCAACAAGGGCGGGCAGTACATTGAGACCCAGTACTTC. This codes for CASNKGGQYIETQYF.

The chain employs TRBV7-9 and TRBJ2-5; D is uncertain. The length of the CDR3 is 13 residues. CDR1 and CDR2 from the germline V gene are SEHNR and FQNEAQ (reference sequence). The V end was cut by 3 bases, the J end by 2 bases, with 7 bases between. CDR3 bases: TGTGCCAGCAGCTTCTCGTTACAAGAGACCCAGTACTTC. Translated, it gives CASSFSLQETQYF.

In its sample, this clone was seen a few times. V is TRBV28 and J is TRBJ2-2, with unresolved D. The ends were cut back, 7 bases at V and 1 base at J, with 4 bases in the middle. Germline CDR1 and CDR2: MDHEN and SYDVKM. The CDR3 spans 12 residues. CDR3: CASNQNTGELFF. CDR3 bases: TGTGCCAGCAATCAGAACACCGGGGAGCTGTTTTTT.

The chain carries TRBV23-1 and TRBJ2-3; D is unclear. TRBV23-1 is an ORF; its function is uncertain. The V end lost 2 bases, the J end lost 0 bases, and 12 bases lay between the germline ends. The CDR3 has 16 residues. The CDR3 sequence is CASSQTARKSTDTQYF. The CDR3 DNA follows: TGCGCCAGCAGTCAAACCGCTAGAAAAAGCACAGATACGCAGTATTTT.

The V and J genes are TRBV29-1 and TRBJ1-5, with 7 bases aligning to TRBD1. The CDR3 is 15 amino acids. Germline assignment: CDR1 SQVTM and CDR2 ANQGSEA. The V gene end was trimmed by 4 bases and the J gene end by 0 bases; junction bases not matched to a gene: 6. DNA for the CDR3: TGCAGCGTTGTGATCCAGGGGGATAGCAATCAGCCCCAGCATTTT. It specifies CSVVIQGDSNQPQHF.

V and J are TRBV6-1 and TRBJ2-5; 9 bases fit TRBD1. J gave up 5 bases and V 5 bases, and 9 bases lay outside the gene matches. The CDR3 is 15 residues long. The germline gives CDR1 MNHNS, CDR2 SASEGT. The chain's CDR3 is CASSKDRGWRETQYF. The CDR3 nucleotides read TGTGCCAGCAGTAAGGACAGGGGCTGGAGGGAGACCCAGTACTTC.

This chain connects TRBV5-4 to TRBJ2-6; D gene uncertain. The V end was cut by 0 bases, the J end by 4 bases, with 8 bases between. From germline, CDR1 is SGHNT and CDR2 YYREEE (reference sequence). CDR3 length: 15 residues. The CDR3 region has the DNA TGTGCCAGCAGCTTGGGGAAAGGAGGGGCCAACGTCCTGACTTTC. Translation: CASSLGKGGANVLTF.